This T cell receptor delta chain appears in the sequencing data of a study of γδ T cells in repeated Plasmodium falciparum infection. A remark on this clone: Its specificity is unknown. This likely stems from a read error, as it lies one base from a far larger clone. The identical CDR3 is also encoded by other nucleotide sequences in the sample.

Findings and caveats of the study: Vdelta2-negative gammadelta repertoires appeared less diverse and less shared in Malian than Australian children.

Germline V lookup: CDR1 GEAIGNYY, CDR2 EKD. The CDR3 consists of 18 residues. The ends were cut back, 0 bases at V and 0 bases at J, with 19 bases in the middle. TCRdb reprocessed the multiplex PCR reads using CATT. The top ten clones hold approximately 15% of a sample with around 50,000 delta-chain clones, roughly 1.8% of them seen once. Vgamma9/Vdelta2+ and Vdelta2-negative gammadelta T cells were flow-sorted from PBMC for bulk sequencing. The chain recombines TRDV2 with TRDJ1, with D possibly TRDD3 on 6 matching bases. Assignment of the J gene here rests on matching the DNA to germline, because TCRdb gives none. Sequencing was done on a sample of gamma-delta T cells from blood. The source is a pool of human donors (malaria-infected and uninfected, not separated). The CDR3 DNA is TGTGCCTGTGACACCGTCCGGGGGACACAATTGTACACCGATAAACTCATCTTT. Its translation is CACDTVRGTQLYTDKLIF.